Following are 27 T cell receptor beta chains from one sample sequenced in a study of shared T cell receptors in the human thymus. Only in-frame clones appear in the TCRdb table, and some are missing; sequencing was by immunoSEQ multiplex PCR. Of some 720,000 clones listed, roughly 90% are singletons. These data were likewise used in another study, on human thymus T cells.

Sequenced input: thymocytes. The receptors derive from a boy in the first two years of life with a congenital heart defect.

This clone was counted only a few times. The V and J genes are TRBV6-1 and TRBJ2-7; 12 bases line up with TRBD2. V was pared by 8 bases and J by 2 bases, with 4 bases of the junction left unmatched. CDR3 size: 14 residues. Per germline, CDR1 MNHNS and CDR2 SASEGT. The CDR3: CASPRTSGTYEQYF. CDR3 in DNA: TGTGCCAGCCCCCGGACTAGCGGGACCTACGAGCAGTACTTC.

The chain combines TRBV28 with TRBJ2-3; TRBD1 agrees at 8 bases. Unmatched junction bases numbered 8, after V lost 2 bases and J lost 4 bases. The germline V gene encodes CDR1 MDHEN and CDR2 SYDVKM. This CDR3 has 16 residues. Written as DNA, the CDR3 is TGTGCCAGCAGTTTAATAATGGCCAGGGGGCCAGATACGCAGTATTTT. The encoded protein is CASSLIMARGPDTQYF.

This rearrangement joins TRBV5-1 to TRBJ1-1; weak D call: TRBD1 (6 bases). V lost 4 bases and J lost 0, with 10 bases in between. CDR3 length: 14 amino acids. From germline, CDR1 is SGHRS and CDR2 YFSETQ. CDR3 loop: CASSEGGMNTEAFF. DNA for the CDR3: TGCGCCAGCAGCGAGGGGGGGATGAACACTGAAGCTTTCTTT.

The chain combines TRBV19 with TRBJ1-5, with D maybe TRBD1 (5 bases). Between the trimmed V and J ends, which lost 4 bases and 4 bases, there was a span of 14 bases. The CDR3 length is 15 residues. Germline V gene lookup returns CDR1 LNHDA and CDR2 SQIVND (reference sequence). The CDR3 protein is CASSRGTVGNQPQHF. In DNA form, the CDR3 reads TGTGCCAGTAGTAGGGGCACAGTAGGAAATCAGCCCCAGCATTTT.

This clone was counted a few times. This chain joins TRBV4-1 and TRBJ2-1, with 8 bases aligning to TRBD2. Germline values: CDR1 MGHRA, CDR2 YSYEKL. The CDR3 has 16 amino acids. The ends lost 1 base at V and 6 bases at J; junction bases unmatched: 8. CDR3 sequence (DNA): TGCGCCAGCAGCCAAGCTTTAGCGGGACCGGCCAATGAGCAGTTCTTC. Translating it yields CASSQALAGPANEQFF.

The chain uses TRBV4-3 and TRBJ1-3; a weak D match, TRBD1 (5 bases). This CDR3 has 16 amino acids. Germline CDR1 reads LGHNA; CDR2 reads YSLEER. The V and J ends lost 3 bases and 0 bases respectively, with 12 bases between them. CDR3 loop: CASSHVQASSGNTIYF. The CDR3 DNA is TGCGCCAGCAGCCATGTACAGGCCTCCTCTGGAAACACCATATATTTT.

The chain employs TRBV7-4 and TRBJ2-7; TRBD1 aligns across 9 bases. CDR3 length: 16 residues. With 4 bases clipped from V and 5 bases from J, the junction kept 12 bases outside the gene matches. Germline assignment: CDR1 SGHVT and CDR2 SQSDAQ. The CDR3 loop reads CASSSDRDREQDEQYF. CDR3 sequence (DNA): TGTGCCAGCAGCTCAGATCGGGACAGGGAACAGGACGAGCAGTACTTC.

CDR3 in amino acids: CASSHSTGGHEQYF. CDR3 nucleotides: TGTGCCAGCAGCCACTCGACAGGGGGCCACGAGCAGTACTTC. The V gene is TRBV28, the J gene TRBJ2-7, with 10 bases fitting TRBD1. Germline-derived CDR1 and CDR2 are MDHEN and SYDVKM. The CDR3 spans 14 residues. Trimming removed 6 bases from V and 5 bases from J; junction bases left unmatched: 7.

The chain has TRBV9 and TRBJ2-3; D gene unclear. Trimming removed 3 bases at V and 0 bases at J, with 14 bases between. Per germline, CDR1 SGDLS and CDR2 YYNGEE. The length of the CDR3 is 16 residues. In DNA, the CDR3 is TGTGCCAGCAGCGCCAGGCGCGCAACTAGCACAGATACGCAGTATTTT. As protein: CASSARRATSTDTQYF.

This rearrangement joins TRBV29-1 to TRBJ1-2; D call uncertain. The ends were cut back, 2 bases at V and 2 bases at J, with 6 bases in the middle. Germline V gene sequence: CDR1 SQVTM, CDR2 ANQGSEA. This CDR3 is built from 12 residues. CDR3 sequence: CSVENRNYGYTF. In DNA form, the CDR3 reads TGCAGCGTTGAAAACAGAAACTATGGCTACACCTTC.

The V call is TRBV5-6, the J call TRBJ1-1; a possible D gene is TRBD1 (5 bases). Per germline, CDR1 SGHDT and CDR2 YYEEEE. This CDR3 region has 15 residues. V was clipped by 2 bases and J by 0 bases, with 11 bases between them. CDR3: CASSFIHRMNTEAFF. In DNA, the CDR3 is TGTGCCAGCAGCTTTATTCACAGGATGAACACTGAAGCTTTCTTT.

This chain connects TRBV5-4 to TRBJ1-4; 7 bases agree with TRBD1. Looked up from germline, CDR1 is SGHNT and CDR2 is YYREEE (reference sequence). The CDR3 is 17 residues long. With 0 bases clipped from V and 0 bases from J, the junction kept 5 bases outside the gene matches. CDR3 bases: TGTGCCAGCAGCTTGGGGAGGGGGCCCGCAACTAATGAAAAACTGTTTTTT. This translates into CASSLGRGPATNEKLFF.

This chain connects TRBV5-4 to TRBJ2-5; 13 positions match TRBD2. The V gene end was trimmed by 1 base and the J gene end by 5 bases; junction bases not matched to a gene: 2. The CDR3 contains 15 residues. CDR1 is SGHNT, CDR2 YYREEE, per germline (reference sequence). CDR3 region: CASSLRTSGSETQYF. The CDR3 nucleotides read TGTGCCAGCAGCTTGAGGACTAGCGGGAGCGAGACCCAGTACTTC.

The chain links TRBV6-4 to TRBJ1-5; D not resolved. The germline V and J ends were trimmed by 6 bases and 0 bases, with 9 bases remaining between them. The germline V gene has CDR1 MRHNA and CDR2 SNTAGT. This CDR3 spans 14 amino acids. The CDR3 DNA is TGTGCCAGCAGCCCCCGAGCTAGCAATCAGCCCCAGCATTTT. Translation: CASSPRASNQPQHF.

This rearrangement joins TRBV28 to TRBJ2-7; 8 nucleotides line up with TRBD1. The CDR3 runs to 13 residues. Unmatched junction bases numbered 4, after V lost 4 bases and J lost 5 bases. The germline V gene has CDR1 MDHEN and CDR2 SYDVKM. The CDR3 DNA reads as TGTGCCAGCAGTTCATACAGGGGGAACGAGCAGTACTTC. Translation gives CASSSYRGNEQYF.

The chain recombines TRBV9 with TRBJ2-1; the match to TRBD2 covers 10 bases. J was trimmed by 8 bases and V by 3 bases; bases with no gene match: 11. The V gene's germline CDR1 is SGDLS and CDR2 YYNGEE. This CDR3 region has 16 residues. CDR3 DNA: TGTGCCAGCAGCGGAGCGCCGACTAGCGGGTCGGATGAGCAGTTCTTC. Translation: CASSGAPTSGSDEQFF.

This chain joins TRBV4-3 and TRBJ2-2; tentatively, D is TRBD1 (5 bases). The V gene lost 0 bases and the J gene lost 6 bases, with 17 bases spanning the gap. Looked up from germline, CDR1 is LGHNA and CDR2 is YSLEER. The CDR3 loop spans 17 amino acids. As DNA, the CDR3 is TGCGCCAGCAGCCAAGATCCCAGGGTTTTAGGTGCCGGGGAGCTGTTTTTT. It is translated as CASSQDPRVLGAGELFF.

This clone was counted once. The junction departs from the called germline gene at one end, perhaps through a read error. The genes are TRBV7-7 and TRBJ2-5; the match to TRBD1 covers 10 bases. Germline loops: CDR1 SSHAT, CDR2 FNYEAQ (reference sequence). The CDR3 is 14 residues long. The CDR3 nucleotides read TGTGCTAGCAGCCGGGACAGGGGTGTGGAGACCCAGTACTTC. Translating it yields CASSRDRGVETQYF.

The CDR3 sequence: CSARSGHEQFF. The CDR3 DNA reads as TGCAGTGCTAGGAGCGGGCATGAGCAGTTCTTC. The genes are TRBV20-1 and TRBJ2-1, with a tentative D call TRBD2 (6 bases). The length of the CDR3 is 11 residues. V lost 3 bases and J 8 bases, leaving 8 bases between the germline ends. Germline lookup yields CDR1 DFQATT and CDR2 SNEGSKA (reference sequence).

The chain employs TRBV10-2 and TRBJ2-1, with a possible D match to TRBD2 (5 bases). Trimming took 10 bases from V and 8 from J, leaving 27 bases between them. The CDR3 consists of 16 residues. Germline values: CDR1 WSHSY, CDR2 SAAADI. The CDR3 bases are TGCGCCACAAGAGCGGCTACTACTTCCCTCTGGGATGAGCAGTTCTTC. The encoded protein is CATRAATTSLWDEQFF.

In nucleotides, the CDR3 is TGTGCCAGCAGCTTAGGAGTCTTCTCGGTCGAGCAGTACTTC. Translated, it gives CASSLGVFSVEQYF. The V gene is TRBV11-2, the J gene TRBJ2-7; D is ambiguous. With 1 base removed from V and 6 bases from J, the gap between germline ends came to 13 bases. This CDR3 region has 14 residues. CDR1 SGHAT and CDR2 FQNNGV come from the germline V gene. Full variable domain (remainder filled in from reference TRBV11-2 and TRBJ2-7): EAGVAQSPRYKIIEKRQSVAFWCNPISGHATLYWYQQILGQGPKLLIQFQNNGVVDDSQLPKDRFSAERLKGVDSTLKIQPAKLEDSAVYLCASSLGVFSVEQYFGPGTRLTVT.

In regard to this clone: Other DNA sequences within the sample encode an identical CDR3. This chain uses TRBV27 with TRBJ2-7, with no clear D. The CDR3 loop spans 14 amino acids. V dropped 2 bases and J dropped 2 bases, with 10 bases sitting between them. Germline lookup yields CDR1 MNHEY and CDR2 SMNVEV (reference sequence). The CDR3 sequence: CASSLGQVAYEQYF. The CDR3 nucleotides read TGTGCCAGCAGTTTAGGGCAGGTCGCCTACGAGCAGTACTTC.

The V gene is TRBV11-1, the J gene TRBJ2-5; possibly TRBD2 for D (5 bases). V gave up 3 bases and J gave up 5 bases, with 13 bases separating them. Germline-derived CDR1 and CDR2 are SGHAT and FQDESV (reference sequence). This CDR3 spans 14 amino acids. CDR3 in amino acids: CASSLRALPETQYF. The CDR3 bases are TGTGCCAGCAGCTTGAGGGCGTTACCGGAGACCCAGTACTTC.

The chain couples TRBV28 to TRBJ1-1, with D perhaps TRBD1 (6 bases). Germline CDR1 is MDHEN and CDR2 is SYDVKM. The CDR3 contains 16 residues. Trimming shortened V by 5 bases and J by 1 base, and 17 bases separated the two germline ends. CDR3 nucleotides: TGTGCCAGCAGTCCTACTAATGACAGGCAGAACACTGAAGCTTTCTTT. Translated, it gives CASSPTNDRQNTEAFF.

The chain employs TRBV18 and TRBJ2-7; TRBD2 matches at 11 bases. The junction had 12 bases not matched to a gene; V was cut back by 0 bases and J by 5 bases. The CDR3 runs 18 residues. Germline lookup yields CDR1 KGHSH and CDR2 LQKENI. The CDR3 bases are TGTGCCAGCTCACCACCGGGACTAGCGGAGGGGAGCGGCGACGAGCAGTACTTC. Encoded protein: CASSPPGLAEGSGDEQYF.

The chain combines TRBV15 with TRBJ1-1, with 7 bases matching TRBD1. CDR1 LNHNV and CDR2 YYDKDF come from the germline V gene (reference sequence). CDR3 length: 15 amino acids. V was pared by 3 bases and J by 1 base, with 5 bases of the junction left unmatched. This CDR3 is CATSSQGQQNTEAFF. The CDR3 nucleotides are TGTGCCACCAGCAGCCAGGGACAGCAGAACACTGAAGCTTTCTTT.

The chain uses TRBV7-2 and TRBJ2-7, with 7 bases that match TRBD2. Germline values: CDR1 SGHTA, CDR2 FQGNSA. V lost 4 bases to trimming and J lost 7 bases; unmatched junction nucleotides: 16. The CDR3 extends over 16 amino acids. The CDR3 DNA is TGTGCCAGCAGCTCACATTTAGCGGGTTGGAAGGGGGAGCAGTACTTC. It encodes CASSSHLAGWKGEQYF.